Each of the 27 T cell receptor beta chains below was sequenced from the same sample in a study of shared clonotypes between healthy human individuals. TCRdb's table, derived via immunoSEQ multiplex PCR, lists solely in-frame clones and lacks some. The data contain about 2.3 million clones, 92% of them singletons. The specimen was naive CD4+ T cells from PBMCs. Subset here: CD45RA+ positively selected. Source of these receptors: a man aged 18 to 30 in good health. Some clones in this sample may be carry-over from other donors' samples.

J is TRBJ2-7 and V is TRBV6-6; TRBD2 agrees at 9 bases. CDR3 length: 16 amino acids. V lost 6 bases to trimming and J lost 6 bases; unmatched junction nucleotides: 15. CDR1 MNHNY and CDR2 SVGAGI come from the germline V gene (reference sequence). In DNA, the CDR3 is TGTGCCAGCAGCCCGGGGGGAATAGCGGGAGCGCGCGAGCAGTACTTC. Translating gives CASSPGGIAGAREQYF.

The gene calls are TRBV7-2 and TRBJ2-7; 11 bases map to TRBD2. J was trimmed by 5 bases and V by 5 bases; bases with no gene match: 2. This CDR3 is 13 amino acids long. The germline V gene encodes CDR1 SGHTA and CDR2 FQGNSA. As DNA, the CDR3 is TGTGCCAGCAGCAATAGCGGGAGGGACGAGCAGTACTTC. Translated, it gives CASSNSGRDEQYF.

The chain recombines TRBV6-4 with TRBJ2-1, with 9 bases fitting TRBD2. Germline CDR1 and CDR2: MRHNA and SNTAGT. V lost 5 bases to trimming and J lost 10 bases; unmatched junction nucleotides: 12. There are 15 residues in the CDR3. The CDR3 protein is CASSPGLAGAGEQFF. The CDR3 DNA reads TGTGCCAGCAGTCCGGGACTAGCCGGGGCGGGGGAGCAGTTCTTC.

About this clone: Other nucleotide sequences in the sample specify the same CDR3. Written as DNA, the CDR3 is TGTGCCAGCAGCTTAGGGACTAGCGGAAACACCATATATTTT. It translates to CASSLGTSGNTIYF. The chain carries TRBV7-2 and TRBJ1-3; D not resolved. This CDR3 has 14 amino acids. Trimming left V 1 base short and J 4 bases short, with 8 bases between. Germline V gene sequence: CDR1 SGHTA, CDR2 FQGNSA.

This clone was seen once. The genes are TRBV7-3 and TRBJ2-1, with TRBD2 matching 11 bases. Germline assignment: CDR1 SGHTA and CDR2 FQGTGA. J gave up 4 bases and V 5 bases, and 7 bases lay outside the gene matches. The CDR3 consists of 16 residues. The CDR3 DNA reads TGTGCCAGCAGCGGATTAGCGGGAGGGAATTACAATGAGCAGTTCTTC. Amino acid sequence: CASSGLAGGNYNEQFF.

A single count supports this clone. This chain connects TRBV13 to TRBJ2-2; 10 bases are shared with TRBD1. The CDR3 has 15 residues. Germline V gene lookup returns CDR1 PRHDT and CDR2 FYEKMQ (reference sequence). With 6 bases clipped from V and 7 bases from J, the junction kept 8 bases outside the gene matches. The CDR3 spells CASSPGQGRYGELFF. The CDR3 nucleotides are TGTGCCAGCAGTCCGGGACAGGGGAGGTACGGGGAGCTGTTTTTT.

The V and J genes are TRBV2 and TRBJ2-7; no definite D call. The V gene's germline CDR1 is SNHLY and CDR2 FYNNEI. The V gene lost 7 bases and the J gene lost 2 bases, with 12 bases spanning the gap. The CDR3 sequence is 13 residues long. The CDR3 here is CASTHDGTYEQYF. As DNA, the CDR3 is TGTGCCAGCACCCACGACGGAACCTACGAGCAGTACTTC.

The chain recombines TRBV6-5 with TRBJ2-7; D ambiguous. The length of the CDR3 is 14 residues. V was pared by 5 bases and J by 1 base, with 12 bases between. CDR1 is MNHEY, CDR2 SVGAGI, per germline. CDR3 amino acids: CASSLLGRSYEQYF. The CDR3, as DNA: TGTGCCAGCAGTCTTCTTGGGCGGTCCTACGAGCAGTACTTC.

This sequence joins TRBV6-5 and TRBJ2-5, with D uncertain. The assigned J gene may be wrong: the sequence end matches TRBJ2-7 better. The CDR3 sequence is 15 residues long. The germline gives CDR1 MNHEY, CDR2 SVGAGI. DNA of the CDR3: TGTGCCAGCAGGGCCCGTTTAGTGAGCTCCTACGAGCAGTACTTC. It yields the protein CASRARLVSSYEQYF.

The chain combines TRBV2 with TRBJ1-2; D is uncertain. The CDR3 consists of 13 residues. The V gene lost 10 bases and the J gene lost 6 bases, with 18 bases spanning the gap. The germline CDR1 and CDR2 sequences are SNHLY and FYNNEI. The CDR3 sequence: CATSQLTSNGYTF. The CDR3 nucleotides are TGTGCCACTTCGCAGCTTACTAGCAATGGCTACACCTTC. Variable domain in full (rest from reference TRBV2 and TRBJ1-2): EPEVTQTPSHQVTQMGQEVILRCVPISNHLYFYWYRQILGQKVEFLVSFYNNEISEKSEIFDDQFSVERPDGSNFTLKIRSTKLEDSAMYFCATSQLTSNGYTFGSGTRLTVV.

The chain couples TRBV11-1 to TRBJ2-1; D gene uncertain. V was pared by 5 bases and J by 1 base, with 12 bases between. This CDR3 is built from 15 residues. Germline V gene data show CDR1 as SGHAT and CDR2 as FQDESV (reference sequence). CDR3 region: CASSTVGDSYNEQFF. In DNA form, the CDR3 reads TGTGCCAGCAGCACAGTGGGTGATTCCTACAATGAGCAGTTCTTC.

The CDR3 DNA reads as TGTGCCAGCAGCGTAGGAGGGGGCACCGCCGGGGAGCTGTTTTTT. The encoded protein is CASSVGGGTAGELFF. This sequence joins TRBV9 and TRBJ2-2, with 7 bases lining up with TRBD1. After removal of 0 bases from V and 6 bases from J, the junction contained 5 bases not matched to a gene. CDR1 is SGDLS and CDR2 is YYNGEE in the germline V gene. The CDR3 is 15 residues long. Using reference TRBV9 and TRBJ2-2 for the parts outside the CDR3, the full variable domain is DSGVTQTPKHLITATGQRVTLRCSPRSGDLSVYWYQQSLDQGLQFLIQYYNGEERAKGNILERFSAQQFPDLHSELNLSSLELGDSALYFCASSVGGGTAGELFFGEGSRLTVL.

This clone was seen a handful of times. V is TRBV6-1 and J is TRBJ1-5; D not resolved. V was trimmed by 0 bases and J by 7 bases, leaving 7 bases between them. The CDR3 spans 13 residues. Germline loops: CDR1 MNHNS, CDR2 SASEGT. Written as DNA, the CDR3 is TGTGCCAGCAGTGAAGCAATAGGACAGCCCCAGCATTTT. Translation gives CASSEAIGQPQHF.

In regard to this clone: Other nucleotide sequences in the sample specify the same CDR3. V is TRBV28 and J is TRBJ1-4; tentative D call: TRBD1 (6 bases). V was pared by 2 bases and J by 0 bases, with 10 bases between. CDR1 is MDHEN, CDR2 SYDVKM, per germline. The CDR3 is 16 residues long. The CDR3 protein is CASSLRGGATNEKLFF. The CDR3 nucleotides read TGTGCCAGCAGTTTACGAGGGGGGGCAACTAATGAAAAACTGTTTTTT. The entire variable domain, with the rest obtained from reference TRBV28 and TRBJ1-4, is as follows: DVKVTQSSRYLVKRTGEKVFLECVQDMDHENMFWYRQDPGLGLRLIYFSYDVKMKEKGDIPEGYSVSREKKERFSLILESASTNQTSMYLCASSLRGGATNEKLFFGSGTQLSVL.

The gene calls are TRBV7-9 and TRBJ2-3, with D unclear. The CDR3 runs 15 residues. Between the trimmed V and J ends, which lost 0 bases and 6 bases, there was a span of 13 bases. In germline, CDR1 is SEHNR, CDR2 FQNEAQ (reference sequence). CDR3 nucleotides: TGTGCCAGCAGCTTAGCGTCTGTGACCGCCGATACGCAGTATTTT. It encodes CASSLASVTADTQYF.

The chain carries TRBV6-1 and TRBJ2-7; the D is unclear. V was pared by 6 bases and J by 3 bases, with 18 bases between. The CDR3 length is 15 residues. The germline V gene has CDR1 MNHNS and CDR2 SASEGT. CDR3 residues: CASSSDPQASYEQYF. CDR3 sequence (DNA): TGTGCCAGCAGCAGTGATCCGCAGGCCAGCTACGAGCAGTACTTC.

The rearrangement links TRBV6-1 to TRBJ2-1; D gene uncertain. V lost 4 bases to trimming and J lost 6 bases, with 10 bases between them. The CDR3 contains 13 residues. Germline loops: CDR1 MNHNS, CDR2 SASEGT. CDR3 residues: CASSALRGNEQFF. The CDR3 nucleotides are TGTGCCAGCAGTGCCCTTCGCGGCAATGAGCAGTTCTTC.

This clone was seen once. CDR3 residues: CASSGRQGGGELFF. CDR3 sequence (DNA): TGTGCCAGCAGCGGTCGACAGGGCGGTGGGGAGCTGTTTTTT. This chain connects TRBV9 to TRBJ2-2; 7 bases agree with TRBD1. Germline V gene data show CDR1 as SGDLS and CDR2 as YYNGEE. The V and J ends lost 3 bases and 8 bases, in that order; junction bases with no gene match: 7. The CDR3 has 14 amino acids.

V gene TRBV5-1 combines with J gene TRBJ1-4, with D possibly being TRBD1 (5 bases). The germline V and J ends were trimmed by 0 bases and 6 bases, with 18 bases remaining between them. In germline, CDR1 is SGHRS, CDR2 YFSETQ. This CDR3 spans 17 amino acids. CDR3 loop: CASSLAGSQGPHEKLFF. Written as DNA, the CDR3 is TGCGCCAGCAGCTTGGCCGGAAGCCAGGGACCTCATGAAAAACTGTTTTTT.

This clone came up once. This chain connects TRBV5-4 to TRBJ2-3; TRBD2 matches 14 bases. From germline, CDR1 is SGHNT and CDR2 YYREEE (reference sequence). The CDR3 loop spans 18 amino acids. V gave up 4 bases and J gave up 4 bases; unmatched junction bases: 11. The CDR3 DNA is TGTGCCAGCAGCAGGGCTGGGACTAGCGGGAGTTTTGCAGATACGCAGTATTTT. This gives the protein CASSRAGTSGSFADTQYF.

This clone turned up a few times. The gene calls are TRBV30 and TRBJ1-1, with 8 nucleotides matching TRBD1. The germline V gene encodes CDR1 GTSNPN and CDR2 SVGIG (reference sequence). The CDR3 consists of 14 residues. Trimming took 2 bases from V and 4 from J; bases not matched to a gene: 6. As DNA, the CDR3 is TGTGCCTGGAGTACTCAGGGGGCGGCCACTGAAGCTTTCTTT. It yields the protein CAWSTQGAATEAFF.

This chain connects TRBV28 to TRBJ2-5, with TRBD2 identical over 8 bases. The V segment lost 3 bases and the J segment 5 bases; nucleotides outside the gene matches: 5. This CDR3 has 14 amino acids. Looked up from germline, CDR1 is MDHEN and CDR2 is SYDVKM. CDR3 in amino acids: CASSLPGGSETQYF. CDR3 DNA: TGTGCCAGCAGTTTGCCGGGAGGGTCCGAGACCCAGTACTTC. Combining the CDR3 with reference TRBV28 and TRBJ2-5 gives the whole variable domain DVKVTQSSRYLVKRTGEKVFLECVQDMDHENMFWYRQDPGLGLRLIYFSYDVKMKEKGDIPEGYSVSREKKERFSLILESASTNQTSMYLCASSLPGGSETQYFGPGTRLLVL.

V usage is TRBV27 and J usage is TRBJ2-2, with 7 nucleotides matching TRBD1. Germline V CDR1 and CDR2: MNHEY, SMNVEV (reference sequence). V lost 6 bases and J lost 1; bases outside the gene matches: 2. The CDR3 sequence is 14 residues long. CDR3 loop: CASRRDRNTGELFF. As DNA, the CDR3 is TGTGCCAGCAGGAGGGACAGGAACACCGGGGAGCTGTTTTTT.

Here the CDR3 reads CASSLRQDTKYGYTF. CDR3 DNA sequence: TGCGCCAGCAGCTTGAGACAGGACACAAAGTATGGCTACACCTTC. The V gene is TRBV5-1, the J gene TRBJ1-2, with a possible D match to TRBD1 (6 bases). Trimming removed 1 base at V and 5 bases at J, with 15 bases between. This CDR3 has 15 amino acids. From germline, CDR1 is SGHRS and CDR2 YFSETQ.

The CDR3 DNA reads as TGTGCCAGTAGTGGTCCACGGGGGTCGTACACAGATACGCAGTATTTT. It encodes CASSGPRGSYTDTQYF. The chain is built from TRBV19 and TRBJ2-3; a possible D gene is TRBD2 (6 bases). V was clipped by 5 bases and J by 2 bases, with 17 bases between them. The CDR3 runs 16 residues. Germline CDR1 reads LNHDA; CDR2 reads SQIVND (reference sequence). Filled out from reference TRBV19 and TRBJ2-3, the complete variable domain reads DGGITQSPKYLFRKEGQNVTLSCEQNLNHDAMYWYRQDPGQGLRLIYYSQIVNDFQKGDIAEGYSVSREKKESFPLTVTSAQKNPTAFYLCASSGPRGSYTDTQYFGPGTRLTVL.

This CDR3 is CASSLSGLGGYTF. CDR3 bases: TGTGCCAGCAGTTTATCAGGGTTGGGTGGCTACACCTTC. The chain recombines TRBV27 with TRBJ1-2; no definite D call. The V gene lost 0 bases and the J gene lost 7 bases, with 9 bases spanning the gap. The CDR3 runs 13 residues. Germline lookup yields CDR1 MNHEY and CDR2 SMNVEV (reference sequence).

This rearrangement joins TRBV10-2 to TRBJ1-3; possibly TRBD1 for D (5 bases). Germline V CDR1 and CDR2: WSHSY, SAAADI. CDR3 length equals 16 residues. V shed 4 bases and J shed 2 bases, with 15 bases lying between them. CDR3 sequence (DNA): TGCGCCAGCAGTGCCCAGAGGCAGGGAACTGGAAACACCATATATTTT. Translating gives CASSAQRQGTGNTIYF.